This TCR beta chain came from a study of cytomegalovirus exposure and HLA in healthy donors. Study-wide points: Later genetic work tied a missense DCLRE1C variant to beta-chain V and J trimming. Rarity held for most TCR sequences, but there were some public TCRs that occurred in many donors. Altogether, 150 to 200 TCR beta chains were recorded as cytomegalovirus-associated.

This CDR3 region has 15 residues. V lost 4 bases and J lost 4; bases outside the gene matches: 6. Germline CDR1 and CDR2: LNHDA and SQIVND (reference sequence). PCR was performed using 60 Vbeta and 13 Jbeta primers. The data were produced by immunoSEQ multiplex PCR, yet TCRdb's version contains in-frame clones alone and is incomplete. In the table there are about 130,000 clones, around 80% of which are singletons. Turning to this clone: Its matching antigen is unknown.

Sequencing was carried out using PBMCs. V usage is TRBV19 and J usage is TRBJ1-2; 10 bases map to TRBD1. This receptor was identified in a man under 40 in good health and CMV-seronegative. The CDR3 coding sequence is TGTGCCAGTAGTACCCGGACAGGGGGGGCCTATGGCTACACCTTC. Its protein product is CASSTRTGGAYGYTF.